This entry is about one T cell receptor (beta chain). Its antigen is undetermined. Time point meaning: newly diagnosed GD, antithyroid drugs for less than 3 months. The TCR library was made from RNA that had been extracted from PBMCs in TRIzol. The CDR3 sequence is 15 residues long. With 7 bases removed from V and 7 bases from J, the gap between germline ends came to 23 bases. The data were obtained in a study of regulatory T cells in long-lasting Graves disease. Study-level information: Graves' patients diagnosed newly had used antithyroid drugs under 3 months. Points from the study as a whole: A greater number of public clonotypes (over 2,500) was shared by persistent patients than by new patients (over 900).

Researchers made TCR beta libraries by using iRepertoire HTBI primers and running Arm-PCR on CDR3 regions. One entry per CDR3 protein results from TCRdb running MiXCR on the multiplex PCR reads. The profile shows over 500,000 distinct CDR3 sequences, roughly 15% of them singletons. The same specimen was also included in a second study, on T cells in Graves' hyperthyroidism and ophthalmopathy.

This receptor was taken from a woman in her 30s with Graves disease. The chain employs TRBV12-3 or TRBV12-4 and TRBJ2-7; perhaps D is TRBD1 or TRBD2 (6 bases each). This specimen was peripheral blood mononuclear cells (PBMCs), taken at new diagnosis, from a patient treated with antithyroid drugs. CDR3 DNA sequence: TGTGCCAGCAATTTTTCGGGGGCAGGCAGGAGAGAGCAGTACTTC. It translates to CASNFSGAGRREQYF.